This T cell receptor beta chain was captured by sequencing in a study of human T cells and chemical hapten exposure. Sample time point: patch test 1, 2 weeks after DPC sensitization. Described treatment: therapeutic diphenylcyclopropenone sensitization with weekly scalp DPC. Alopecia patients deemed DPC-suitable, aged 18 to 70, excluding pregnancy. The sample holds many counts of this clonotype. In TCRdb, the RACE reads were re-called with MiXCR into one record per CDR3 protein. The sample consists of 95,000 to 130,000 distinct CDR3 sequences, about 12% of them appearing once. The ends were cut back, 4 bases at V and 5 bases at J, with 19 bases in the middle. This CDR3 region has 16 residues. CDR1 and CDR2 from the germline V gene are SGHKS and YYEKEE (reference sequence).

The rearrangement joins TRBV5-5 to TRBJ1-5, with a possible D match to TRBD1 (6 bases). The sample in question was whole blood, obtained in connection with sensitization to the hapten diphenylcyclopropenone (DPC). The receptor was isolated from a woman between 45 and 65 years old with alopecia areata. Some clones in this sample may be carry-over from other donors' samples. The DNA for the CDR3 is TGTGCCAGCAGCCCCCTCGCAGGGGCTGGTTATCAGCCCCAGCATTTT. It yields the protein CASSPLAGAGYQPQHF.